Each of the 21 T cell receptor beta chains below was sequenced from the same sample in a study of human T cells and chemical hapten exposure (dated by TCRdb to about 2021). The sample's time point label, in plain terms: patch test 2, 6 weeks after DPC sensitization. Interpreted using the paper, the treatment or condition label stands for: therapeutic diphenylcyclopropenone sensitization with weekly scalp DPC. Receptors were amplified or captured by RACE. This sample was sequenced with a NextSeq 500. TCRdb itself trimmed the public reads at Q25 with fastp, ran MiXCR and retained productive beta chains. Rows merge per CDR3 protein into single entries with the most common DNA and genes. The sample table contains 330,000 or so distinct CDR3 sequences; only one count was recorded for more than 5% of them. The ten most abundant clones make up over 5.5% of the sample. This specimen was whole blood, taken in connection with sensitization to the hapten diphenylcyclopropenone (DPC). The receptors derive from a woman between 18 and 29 years old with alopecia areata. Some clones in this sample may be carry-over from other donors' samples.

Only a few counts were recorded for this clonotype. The J gene is TRBJ2-1, the V gene TRBV12-3 or TRBV12-4, with 9 bases identical to TRBD2. The V gene end was trimmed by 4 bases and the J gene end by 8 bases; junction bases not matched to a gene: 9. The CDR3 runs to 15 residues. The CDR3 protein is CASSYRLAGLYEQFF. The CDR3 DNA reads TGTGCCAGCAGTTACCGCCTAGCGGGGTTATATGAGCAGTTCTTC.

V usage is TRBV18 and J usage is TRBJ2-3; TRBD2 matches at 7 bases. V was clipped by 2 bases and J by 5 bases; unmatched bases: 10. The CDR3 runs 16 residues. CDR1 is KGHSH and CDR2 is LQKENI in the germline V gene. The CDR3 is CASSPGGTTTVDTQYF. CDR3 DNA sequence: TGTGCCAGCTCACCAGGAGGGACTACAACGGTAGATACGCAGTATTTT.

At least ten counts were recorded for this clonotype. V usage is TRBV24-1 and J usage is TRBJ2-3, with a possible D match to TRBD2 (6 bases). Trimming removed 3 bases at V and 3 bases at J, with 18 bases between. The CDR3 is 17 amino acids. Germline V gives CDR1 KGHDR, CDR2 SFDVKD. The CDR3 loop reads CATSDETRDFATDTQYF. In DNA form, the CDR3 reads TGTGCCACCAGTGATGAAACCCGGGACTTCGCAACAGATACGCAGTATTTT.

Many counts were recorded for this clonotype. V and J are TRBV5-8 and TRBJ2-5; D is unclear. Germline CDR1 and CDR2: SGHTS and YDEGEE. V was cut by 1 base and J by 2 bases, with 6 bases left in between. The CDR3 is made up of 13 amino acids. CDR3 amino acids: CASSLLDQETQYF. The CDR3 bases are TGTGCCAGCAGCTTGTTGGATCAAGAGACCCAGTACTTC.

The chain recombines TRBV3-1 with TRBJ2-5; D is ambiguous. With 0 bases removed from V and 9 bases from J, the gap between germline ends came to 8 bases. CDR1 is LGHDT, CDR2 YNNKEL, per germline (reference sequence). CDR3 length: 12 amino acids. The CDR3 loop reads CASSQEFRAQYF. The CDR3, as DNA: TGTGCCAGCAGCCAAGAGTTCCGGGCCCAGTACTTC.

This clonotype was recorded many times. The gene calls are TRBV25-1 and TRBJ1-1; TRBD1 matches 8 bases. V trimming: 4 bases; J trimming: 6 bases; junction bases outside the gene matches: 7. There are 14 residues in the CDR3. CDR1 is MGHDK and CDR2 is SYGVNS in the germline V gene. The CDR3 DNA reads as TGTGCCAGCAGTGGGGGGACAGGAGCGCCTGAAGCTTTCTTT. Translation: CASSGGTGAPEAFF.

This clonotype occurred many times. J is TRBJ2-6 and V is TRBV5-1; D is tentatively TRBD1 or TRBD2 (5 bases each). The length of the CDR3 is 15 residues. CDR1 is SGHRS and CDR2 is YFSETQ in the germline V gene. Trimming took 1 base from V and 3 from J, leaving 8 bases between them. The DNA of the CDR3 is TGCGCCAGCAGCTTGCTGGGGGATGGGGCCAACGTCCTGACTTTC. Amino acids: CASSLLGDGANVLTF. The full variable domain, rest sourced from reference TRBV5-1 and TRBJ2-6, is KAGVTQTPRYLIKTRGQQVTLSCSPISGHRSVSWYQQTPGQGLQFLFEYFSETQRNKGNFPGRFSGRQFSNSRSEMNVSTLELGDSALYLCASSLLGDGANVLTFGAGSRLTVL.

This clonotype was counted ten times or more. The chain has TRBV7-6 and TRBJ2-3; D call uncertain. CDR3 length equals 15 residues. The V end lost 2 bases, the J end lost 4 bases, and 13 bases lay between the germline ends. Per germline, CDR1 SGHVS and CDR2 FNYEAQ. CDR3 in amino acids: CASSLRARESDTQYF. The CDR3 DNA follows: TGTGCCAGCAGCTTAAGGGCCCGTGAGTCAGATACGCAGTATTTT. The full variable domain, in which reference TRBV7-6 and TRBJ2-3 provide the parts outside the CDR3, is GAGVSQSPRYKVTKRGQDVALRCDPISGHVSLYWYRQALGQGPEFLTYFNYEAQQDKSGLPNDRFSAERPEGSISTLTIQRTEQRDSAMYRCASSLRARESDTQYFGPGTRLTVL.

This clonotype showed up many times. This chain links TRBV28 with TRBJ1-5; D gene unclear. Germline lookup yields CDR1 MDHEN and CDR2 SYDVKM. V dropped 2 bases and J dropped 4 bases, with 24 bases sitting between them. The CDR3 sequence is 19 residues long. CDR3 bases: TGTGCCAGCAGTTTAAACGTGAGGGTCCACGGGCAGGTGAATCAGCCCCAGCATTTT. It codes for CASSLNVRVHGQVNQPQHF. Variable domain in full (rest from reference TRBV28 and TRBJ1-5): DVKVTQSSRYLVKRTGEKVFLECVQDMDHENMFWYRQDPGLGLRLIYFSYDVKMKEKGDIPEGYSVSREKKERFSLILESASTNQTSMYLCASSLNVRVHGQVNQPQHFGDGTRLSIL.

This clonotype was observed many times. This sequence joins TRBV7-8 and TRBJ2-7; 7 nucleotides match TRBD1. CDR3 size: 15 residues. Trimming at V came to 4 bases and at J to 9 bases, leaving 15 bases not matched to a gene. The germline V gene has CDR1 SGHVS and CDR2 FQNEAQ. The CDR3 sequence is CASSSRDRRVQGQYF. The DNA of the CDR3 is TGTGCCAGCAGCTCCAGGGACAGAAGGGTTCAGGGGCAGTACTTC.

The chain combines TRBV5-1 with TRBJ2-5, with D perhaps TRBD1 or TRBD2 (5 bases each). The CDR3 contains 15 residues. Germline lookup yields CDR1 SGHRS and CDR2 YFSETQ. V lost 0 bases, J lost 5 bases, and 14 bases lay in between. This chain's CDR3 is CASSLGVQGEETQYF. CDR3 coding DNA: TGCGCCAGCAGCTTGGGGGTCCAGGGAGAGGAGACCCAGTACTTC.

This rearrangement joins TRBV7-3 to TRBJ1-1; 9 positions agree with TRBD1. The V segment lost 2 bases and the J segment 4 bases; nucleotides outside the gene matches: 8. The CDR3 loop spans 16 amino acids. Germline values: CDR1 SGHTA, CDR2 FQGTGA. Here the CDR3 reads CASSLQGTGTPTEAFF. DNA for the CDR3: TGTGCCAGCAGCTTACAAGGGACAGGGACCCCCACTGAAGCTTTCTTT.

This clonotype appeared many times. The rearrangement uses TRBV5-5 and TRBJ1-2; no firm D call. The V and J ends lost 2 bases and 4 bases respectively, with 15 bases between them. Germline CDR1 SGHKS, CDR2 YYEKEE (reference sequence). This CDR3 has 15 residues. In DNA, the CDR3 is TGTGCCAGCAGCTTTCCGCACAGATTTCTCTATGGCTACACCTTC. As protein: CASSFPHRFLYGYTF. Full variable domain (remainder filled in from reference TRBV5-5 and TRBJ1-2): DAGVTQSPTHLIKTRGQQVTLRCSPISGHKSVSWYQQVLGQGPQFIFQYYEKEERGRGNFPDRFSARQFPNYSSELNVNALLLGDSALYLCASSFPHRFLYGYTFGSGTRLTVV.

This clonotype was observed a few times. The J gene is TRBJ2-1, the V gene TRBV7-9; tentatively, D is TRBD2 (6 bases). The CDR3 runs 13 residues. The germline gives CDR1 SEHNR, CDR2 FQNEAQ (reference sequence). With 3 bases removed from V and 7 bases from J, the gap between germline ends came to 10 bases. The CDR3 spells CASSFKAGNEQFF. For the CDR3, the DNA is TGTGCCAGCAGCTTTAAGGCGGGAAATGAGCAGTTCTTC.

This clonotype was observed many times. This chain connects TRBV5-1 to TRBJ1-3; TRBD1 matches 8 bases. There are 14 residues in the CDR3. The V gene end was trimmed by 4 bases and the J gene end by 3 bases; junction bases not matched to a gene: 3. Germline CDR1 reads SGHRS; CDR2 reads YFSETQ. CDR3 loop: CASSAGTGGNTIYF. CDR3 sequence (DNA): TGCGCCAGCAGCGCTGGGACAGGTGGAAACACCATATATTTT.

J is TRBJ2-7 and V is TRBV12-3 or TRBV12-4; D is perhaps TRBD1 or TRBD2 (6 bases each). This CDR3 has 17 residues. Trimming removed 5 bases at V and 1 base at J, with 21 bases between. CDR3 loop: CASSPTGGGVLSYEQYF. The CDR3 nucleotides read TGTGCCAGCAGTCCTACCGGGGGCGGGGTCCTTTCCTACGAGCAGTACTTC.

This clonotype was observed a handful of times. The chain is built from TRBV4-2 and TRBJ1-1, with a tentative D call TRBD1 (5 bases). The CDR3 spans 14 residues. Trimming took 0 bases from V and 4 from J, leaving 9 bases between them. Germline V lookup: CDR1 LGHNA, CDR2 YNFKEQ. CDR3 sequence (DNA): TGTGCCAGCAGCCAAGATGGGGCCGGCACTGAAGCTTTCTTT. Translating it yields CASSQDGAGTEAFF.

This clonotype was recorded many times. The chain uses TRBV20-1 and TRBJ1-4; D is uncertain. The CDR3 covers 13 residues. The germline V gene encodes CDR1 DFQATT and CDR2 SNEGSKA (reference sequence). The CDR3 is CGFQMGTNEKLFF. The DNA for the CDR3 is TGCGGGTTTCAGATGGGGACTAATGAAAAACTGTTTTTT.

This clonotype has ten or more counts. The chain's CDR3 is CASSLFPGRVPPEAFF. In nucleotides, the CDR3 is TGTGCCAGCAGTTTATTCCCTGGGAGGGTACCGCCTGAAGCTTTCTTT. V usage is TRBV27 and J usage is TRBJ1-1, with D uncertain. The V and J ends lost 1 base and 6 bases respectively, with 18 bases between them. From germline, CDR1 is MNHEY and CDR2 SMNVEV (reference sequence). CDR3 length equals 16 residues.

The CDR3 sequence is CASSLWGPITDTQYF. In nucleotides, the CDR3 is TGTGCCAGCAGCTTGTGGGGACCAATAACAGATACGCAGTATTTT. This chain joins TRBV5-4 and TRBJ2-3; D may be TRBD1 or TRBD2 (5 bases each). Germline-derived CDR1 and CDR2 are SGHNT and YYREEE (reference sequence). The CDR3 runs to 15 residues. Trimming stripped 1 base from V and 3 bases from J, with 12 bases between.

A few counts support this clonotype. The genes are TRBV7-2 and TRBJ2-7; D not resolved. V was shortened by 3 bases and J by 5 bases, with 5 bases between the two germline ends. The CDR3 sequence is 11 residues long. Germline V gives CDR1 SGHTA, CDR2 FQGNSA. CDR3 residues: CASSLFNEQYF. The CDR3 region has the DNA TGTGCCAGCAGCTTGTTTAACGAGCAGTACTTC.